The text below deals with one T cell receptor beta chain. Its antigen remains unknown. J was trimmed by 1 base and V by 5 bases; bases with no gene match: 5. The CDR3 runs 15 residues. Germline V gene lookup returns CDR1 LNHDA and CDR2 SQIVND (reference sequence). The data are from a study of beta chain features in type 1 diabetes. Of the isolated RNA, all was reverse transcribed, and so the sequenced material was expressed TCRB transcripts. TCRdb keeps only in-frame clones here, not all; method: immunoSEQ multiplex PCR. The sample holds roughly 350,000 clones, 9.6% seen once. Broader study findings: When Type 1 diabetes patients were examined, their TCRB CDR3s proved moderately but significantly shorter in all four CD4+ subsets.

Sequenced sample: central memory CD4+ T cells from blood. This receptor was identified in a man aged 25 to 40 with type 1 diabetes. The rearrangement joins TRBV19 to TRBJ1-5, with 7 bases that match TRBD1. The chain's CDR3 is CASSRDSGSNQPQHF. The CDR3 DNA sequence: TGTGCCAGTAGTCGGGACAGCGGGAGCAATCAGCCCCAGCATTTT.